These 22 T cell receptor beta chains originate from one sample sequenced in a study of blood T cell repertoires in COVID-19. The assay was immunoSEQ multiplex PCR, and TCRdb's table has in-frame clones only and misses some. The sample lists about 98,000 clones, about 80% seen once, with about 4.3% in the top ten. Input material: peripheral blood. The source is a man in his 60s with acute or convalescent COVID-19.

The V and J genes are TRBV21-1 and TRBJ1-4; TRBD1 is taken as the D call from the table, unchecked against the DNA. TRBV21-1 is a pseudogene locus. The CDR3 sequence is 19 residues long. CDR3 region: CASSKVGGQGVLPDEKLFF. The CDR3, as DNA: TGTGCCAGCAGCAAAGTGGGGGGACAGGGAGTTCTCCCGGATGAAAAACTGTTTTTT.

The J gene is TRBJ2-1, the V gene TRBV19, with 9 nucleotides matching TRBD1. CDR1 and CDR2 (germline): LNHDA, SQIVND (reference sequence). Unmatched junction bases numbered 5, after V lost 5 bases and J lost 3 bases. This CDR3 region has 15 residues. The CDR3 region is CASSWGTGRYNEQFF. CDR3 coding DNA: TGTGCCAGTAGTTGGGGGACAGGGCGCTACAATGAGCAGTTCTTC.

The chain uses TRBV6-5 and TRBJ1-1; 7 bases align to TRBD1. The CDR3 extends over 12 amino acids. With 5 bases clipped from V and 11 bases from J, the junction kept 8 bases outside the gene matches. Germline CDR1 is MNHEY and CDR2 is SVGAGI. As DNA, the CDR3 is TGTGCCAGCAGTCCCAGACAGGGAAAGGCTTTCTTT. Its protein product is CASSPRQGKAFF.

This clone was recorded a few times. The chain couples TRBV5-1 to TRBJ1-3; D ambiguous. Trimming took 2 bases from V and 0 from J, leaving 12 bases between them. Germline values: CDR1 SGHRS, CDR2 YFSETQ. This CDR3 has 16 residues. The CDR3 loop reads CASSLTNADSGNTIYF. The CDR3 DNA sequence: TGCGCCAGCAGCTTAACAAACGCAGACTCTGGAAACACCATATATTTT.

Concerning this clone itself: A much more abundant neighbour one base away suggests this may be a read error. The V and J genes are TRBV7-3 and TRBJ2-7; 8 positions agree with TRBD1. Germline V CDR1 and CDR2: SGHTA, FQGTGA. The V segment lost 5 bases and the J segment 0 bases; nucleotides outside the gene matches: 3. CDR3 length equals 14 residues. The CDR3: CASSPGTGSYEQYF. In DNA form, the CDR3 reads TGTGCCAGCAGCCCCGGGACAGGCTCCTACGAGCAGTACTTC.

This rearrangement joins TRBV5-1 to TRBJ1-1, with D possibly being TRBD1 (5 bases). The CDR3 loop spans 12 amino acids. The V end lost 3 bases, the J end lost 5 bases, and 8 bases lay between the germline ends. Germline V CDR1 and CDR2: SGHRS, YFSETQ. The CDR3 sequence is CASSSGETEAFF. The CDR3 DNA reads as TGCGCCAGCAGCTCGGGGGAGACTGAAGCTTTCTTT.

This clone occurred once. CDR3 sequence: CASSGGGAERPEQFF. CDR3 coding DNA: TGTGCCAGCAGCGGCGGAGGGGCGGAACGCCCTGAGCAGTTCTTC. The V call is TRBV9, the J call TRBJ2-1, with D maybe TRBD2 (6 bases). The germline V gene has CDR1 SGDLS and CDR2 YYNGEE. This CDR3 region has 15 residues. V gave up 3 bases and J gave up 9 bases, with 19 bases separating them.

The V call is TRBV3-1 (or the pseudogene TRBV3-2), the J call TRBJ1-6; D remains ambiguous. Trimming shortened V by 2 bases and J by 6 bases, and 8 bases separated the two germline ends. The CDR3 runs 14 residues. Germline CDR1 and CDR2: LGHDT and YNNKEL (reference sequence). CDR3 sequence reads: CASSQRESNSPLHF. The CDR3 DNA sequence: TGTGCCAGCAGCCAACGGGAGAGTAATTCACCCCTCCACTTT.

The chain employs TRBV19 and TRBJ1-2; D unresolved. CDR1 is LNHDA, CDR2 SQIVND, per germline (reference sequence). V was shortened by 3 bases and J by 6 bases, with 11 bases between the two germline ends. CDR3 length: 13 residues. In DNA form, the CDR3 reads TGTGCCAGTAGTATTGGACGGGAGGATGGCTACACCTTC. Its protein product is CASSIGREDGYTF.

The chain is built from TRBV5-1 and TRBJ2-7, with TRBD2 identical over 12 bases. Germline V CDR1 and CDR2: SGHRS, YFSETQ. The CDR3 is 17 amino acids. Unmatched junction bases numbered 13, after V lost 5 bases and J lost 4 bases. CDR3 region: CASRAGTSGQIGYEQYV. For the CDR3, the DNA is TGCGCCAGCAGGGCCGGGACTAGCGGGCAAATTGGATACGAGCAGTACGTC.

The rearrangement uses TRBV18 and TRBJ2-3; unclear D gene. This CDR3 has 14 amino acids. Looked up from germline, CDR1 is KGHSH and CDR2 is LQKENI. V dropped 0 bases and J dropped 8 bases, with 12 bases sitting between them. Here the CDR3 DNA reads TGTGCCAGCTCACCACCGCACGACTCCGGTACGCAGTATTTT. Its protein is CASSPPHDSGTQYF.

Here the CDR3 reads CASGLGQFGNQPQHF. CDR3 in DNA: TGTGCTAGTGGTCTCGGACAATTCGGCAATCAGCCCCAGCATTTT. The chain uses TRBV12-5 and TRBJ1-5; TRBD1 is a possible D gene (5 bases). This CDR3 has 15 residues. With 5 bases removed from V and 2 bases from J, the gap between germline ends came to 13 bases. Germline V gives CDR1 LGHNT, CDR2 FRNRAP.

The V gene is TRBV5-6, the J gene TRBJ1-1, with 8 bases matching TRBD1. Trimming removed 2 bases from V and 8 bases from J; junction bases left unmatched: 2. This CDR3 comprises 12 residues. Per germline, CDR1 SGHDT and CDR2 YYEEEE. As DNA, the CDR3 is TGTGCCAGCAGCTTACGGACAGGGGAAGCTTTCTTT. Translation gives CASSLRTGEAFF.

V and J are TRBV19 and TRBJ2-7; perhaps TRBD1 as D (5 bases). Germline CDR1 is LNHDA and CDR2 is SQIVND (reference sequence). V shed 5 bases and J shed 0 bases, with 8 bases lying between them. There are 13 residues in the CDR3. As DNA, the CDR3 is TGTGCCAGTAGTTTAGGACACTCCTACGAGCAGTACGTC. Its protein is CASSLGHSYEQYV.

The V call is TRBV5-1, the J call TRBJ2-1; 7 bases agree with TRBD2. With V trimmed by 6 bases and J by 7 bases, 4 bases remained unmatched. The V gene's germline CDR1 is SGHRS and CDR2 YFSETQ. The CDR3 is 12 residues long. The CDR3 is CASTMGGNEQFF. CDR3 DNA: TGCGCCAGCACCATGGGAGGGAATGAGCAGTTCTTC.

The chain has TRBV18 and TRBJ2-1; 13 bases line up with TRBD2. Germline V CDR1 and CDR2: KGHSH, LQKENI. Losses at the gene ends were 2 bases for V and 9 bases for J; bases not matched to a gene: 7. The CDR3 covers 16 residues. CDR3 coding DNA: TGTGCCAGCTCACCAACGACTAGCGGGGGGAGATCTGAGCAGTTCTTC. Amino acids: CASSPTTSGGRSEQFF.

The V call is TRBV10-3, the J call TRBJ1-4, with TRBD1 as a possible D gene (6 bases). Between the trimmed V and J ends, which lost 5 bases and 8 bases, there was a span of 15 bases. The length of the CDR3 is 14 residues. Germline-derived CDR1 and CDR2 are ENHRY and SYGVKD. Here the CDR3 reads CAISPTGSREKLFF. The CDR3 DNA reads TGTGCCATCAGTCCGACAGGCTCTCGGGAAAAACTGTTTTTT.

This clone was observed a few times. V is TRBV2 and J is TRBJ1-2; 11 bases are a match to TRBD1. V lost 7 bases and J lost 3; bases outside the gene matches: 7. The CDR3 is 15 amino acids. Germline CDR1 reads SNHLY; CDR2 reads FYNNEI. In DNA, the CDR3 is TGTGCCAGCACTGCAAGGACAGGGGGCGACTATGGCTACACCTTC. Residues: CASTARTGGDYGYTF.

This chain links TRBV11-3 with TRBJ2-1; 10 nucleotides match TRBD2. CDR3 length: 14 amino acids. Trimming at V came to 5 bases and at J to 7 bases, leaving 5 bases not matched to a gene. Germline V lookup: CDR1 SGHNT, CDR2 YENEEA. The CDR3 sequence is CASSPSGLANEQFF. As DNA, the CDR3 is TGTGCCAGCAGCCCCTCGGGACTAGCGAATGAGCAGTTCTTC.

CDR3 nucleotide sequence: TGTGCCAGCAGCCACGGACACACCGATTCACCCCTCCACTTT. Protein: CASSHGHTDSPLHF. V is TRBV3-1 (or the pseudogene TRBV3-2) and J is TRBJ1-6; perhaps TRBD1 as D (5 bases). This CDR3 is 14 amino acids long. In germline, CDR1 is LGHDT, CDR2 YNNKEL (reference sequence). V lost 3 bases to trimming and J lost 8 bases, with 11 bases between them.

The chain employs TRBV29-1 and TRBJ2-2, with 14 positions matching TRBD2. The trim removed 8 bases at V and 0 bases at J, leaving 5 bases unmatched. The CDR3 totals 16 residues. Germline-derived CDR1 and CDR2 are SQVTM and ANQGSEA. CDR3 sequence (DNA): TGCAGCACCGGGACTAGCGGGAGTTCGAACACCGGGGAGCTGTTTTTT. This sequence encodes CSTGTSGSSNTGELFF.

The chain is built from TRBV5-4 and TRBJ1-2, with 8 positions matching TRBD1. Trimming removed 3 bases from V and 3 bases from J; junction bases left unmatched: 1. CDR1 is SGHNT, CDR2 YYREEE, per germline (reference sequence). This CDR3 has 13 amino acids. The chain's CDR3 is CASSSGGDYGYTF. In DNA form, the CDR3 reads TGTGCCAGCAGCTCAGGGGGCGACTATGGCTACACCTTC.